Presented here are 22 T cell receptor beta chains from one specimen sequenced in a study of blood T cell repertoires in COVID-19. Generated by immunoSEQ multiplex PCR, the TCRdb table keeps only in-frame clones and is missing some. The sample has 150,000 or so clones; about 79% are singletons. The sequenced material came from peripheral blood. These receptors were collected from a woman in her fifties or sixties with acute or convalescent COVID-19.

The CDR3 sequence: CATSEMDRGNTEAFF. The CDR3 DNA reads as TGTGCCACCAGTGAAATGGACAGGGGTAACACTGAAGCTTTCTTT. This sequence joins TRBV24-1 and TRBJ1-1; 9 bases fit TRBD1. V dropped 4 bases and J dropped 2; count of bases not matched to a gene: 4. Germline values: CDR1 KGHDR, CDR2 SFDVKD. The CDR3 extends over 15 amino acids.

This clone has only a few counts. The genes are TRBV9 and TRBJ2-3; 7 bases line up with TRBD2. CDR1 and CDR2 from the germline V gene are SGDLS and YYNGEE. J was trimmed by 4 bases and V by 6 bases; bases with no gene match: 8. The CDR3 length is 14 residues. This CDR3 is CASNSLGGADTQYF. The CDR3 DNA follows: TGTGCCAGCAACTCGTTGGGGGGGGCAGATACGCAGTATTTT.

This chain joins TRBV11-2 and TRBJ1-1; TRBD1 might be the D (6 bases). Germline CDR1 reads SGHAT; CDR2 reads FQNNGV. CDR3 length equals 16 residues. Trimming took off 7 bases at V and 0 bases at J, with 18 bases between the two ends. CDR3 DNA: TGTGCCAGCACCCCCGGGGCAGGGGTTTTGAACACTGAAGCTTTCTTT. Translated, it gives CASTPGAGVLNTEAFF.

This clone was seen more than once but under ten times. V gene TRBV5-1 combines with J gene TRBJ2-5; 7 bases are shared with TRBD2. V was clipped by 0 bases and J by 5 bases; unmatched bases: 10. Germline assignment: CDR1 SGHRS and CDR2 YFSETQ. The CDR3 loop spans 16 amino acids. The CDR3 is CASSLASGTVSETQYF. Here the CDR3 DNA reads TGCGCCAGCAGCTTGGCTAGCGGAACAGTGAGTGAGACCCAGTACTTC.

This chain joins TRBV5-1 and TRBJ1-4; 10 nucleotides agree with TRBD1. CDR1 SGHRS and CDR2 YFSETQ come from the germline V gene. The CDR3 contains 15 residues. V gave up 0 bases and J gave up 8 bases; unmatched junction bases: 4. For the CDR3, the DNA is TGCGCCAGCAGCTTGGCAGGGACAGGGGTAGAAAAACTGTTTTTT. Amino acid sequence: CASSLAGTGVEKLFF.

This rearrangement joins TRBV9 to TRBJ2-3; D gene ambiguous. Germline V lookup: CDR1 SGDLS, CDR2 YYNGEE. V was cut by 0 bases and J by 2 bases, with 10 bases left in between. This CDR3 has 15 amino acids. The CDR3: CASSVGLVDTDTQYF. DNA of the CDR3: TGTGCCAGCAGCGTAGGGCTAGTTGACACAGATACGCAGTATTTT.

The CDR3 region is CASSWVGVGEETQYF. CDR3 nucleotides: TGTGCCAGTAGTTGGGTAGGGGTCGGCGAAGAGACCCAGTACTTC. The J gene is TRBJ2-5, the V gene TRBV19, with D perhaps TRBD1 (5 bases). From germline, CDR1 is LNHDA and CDR2 SQIVND (reference sequence). The CDR3 spans 15 residues. V was cut by 5 bases and J by 3 bases, with 16 bases left in between.

The sample holds a few counts of this clone. This chain connects TRBV2 to TRBJ2-1; D uncertain. The CDR3 loop spans 12 amino acids. The V end was cut by 0 bases, the J end by 9 bases, with 6 bases between. Germline V gene sequence: CDR1 SNHLY, CDR2 FYNNEI. CDR3 loop: CASSEALGEQFF. The CDR3 DNA follows: TGTGCCAGCAGTGAAGCCCTCGGTGAGCAGTTCTTC. Based on the CDR3 plus reference TRBV2 and TRBJ2-1, the full variable domain is EPEVTQTPSHQVTQMGQEVILRCVPISNHLYFYWYRQILGQKVEFLVSFYNNEISEKSEIFDDQFSVERPDGSNFTLKIRSTKLEDSAMYFCASSEALGEQFFGPGTRLTVL.

V and J are TRBV25-1 and TRBJ2-7; 9 positions agree with TRBD2. This CDR3 is built from 10 residues. The germline V gene encodes CDR1 MGHDK and CDR2 SYGVNS. The trim removed 8 bases at V and 9 bases at J, leaving 2 bases unmatched. In DNA, the CDR3 is TGTGCCAGCGGTAGCGGGAGGCAGTACTTC. Amino acids: CASGSGRQYF.

This clone occurred once. The CDR3 region has the DNA TGTGCCAGCAGTTACTCTCCCTTGGGGGCTTCACCCCTCCACTTT. It translates to CASSYSPLGASPLHF. This chain connects TRBV6-5 to TRBJ1-6; TRBD1 might be the D (6 bases). CDR1 and CDR2 from the germline V gene are MNHEY and SVGAGI. There are 15 residues in the CDR3. V lost 0 bases to trimming and J lost 9 bases, with 12 bases between them.

The chain recombines TRBV11-2 with TRBJ1-5; the match to TRBD1 covers 7 bases. Losses at the gene ends were 1 base for V and 6 bases for J; bases not matched to a gene: 3. Looked up from germline, CDR1 is SGHAT and CDR2 is FQNNGV. This CDR3 has 14 residues. The CDR3 loop reads CASSLGQGSQPQHF. Written as DNA, the CDR3 is TGTGCCAGCAGCTTAGGACAGGGAAGTCAGCCCCAGCATTTT.

V usage is TRBV11-2 and J usage is TRBJ2-1, with a weak D call TRBD1 (6 bases). The CDR3 has 19 amino acids. From germline, CDR1 is SGHAT and CDR2 FQNNGV. V lost 2 bases to trimming and J lost 15 bases, with 35 bases between them. The CDR3 reads CASSLTDSLTILNTHSVFF. CDR3 nucleotide sequence: TGTGCCAGCAGCTTAACGGACAGCCTTACCATTTTAAATACCCACTCAGTGTTCTTC.

The J gene is TRBJ2-7, the V gene TRBV7-9; TRBD1 agrees at 8 bases. The CDR3 covers 14 residues. In germline, CDR1 is SEHNR, CDR2 FQNEAQ (reference sequence). The J segment lost 2 bases and the V segment lost 4 bases, leaving 4 bases of the junction unmatched. The DNA for the CDR3 is TGTGCCAGCAGCTCTGGACAGGGACCCTACGAGCAGTACTTC. As protein: CASSSGQGPYEQYF.

V and J are TRBV5-8 and TRBJ1-2; weak D call: TRBD1 (5 bases). The germline CDR1 and CDR2 sequences are SGHTS and YDEGEE. The CDR3 is made up of 15 amino acids. The V gene lost 0 bases and the J gene lost 6 bases, with 15 bases spanning the gap. CDR3 sequence reads: CASSLGQGWVHGYTF. CDR3 DNA sequence: TGTGCCAGCAGCTTGGGGCAGGGCTGGGTTCATGGCTACACCTTC.

V gene TRBV29-1 combines with J gene TRBJ1-1, with 7 bases lining up with TRBD1. This CDR3 region has 12 residues. From germline, CDR1 is SQVTM and CDR2 ANQGSEA. The V gene end was trimmed by 7 bases and the J gene end by 6 bases; junction bases not matched to a gene: 8. The CDR3 reads CSATGVRAEAFF. CDR3 nucleotides: TGCAGCGCCACAGGGGTTAGAGCTGAAGCTTTCTTT.

Comments on this clone: Other DNA sequences of this sample code for an identical CDR3. The chain joins TRBV5-6 to TRBJ1-2, with 10 positions matching TRBD1. V was clipped by 4 bases and J by 8 bases; unmatched bases: 5. The germline gives CDR1 SGHDT, CDR2 YYEEEE. This CDR3 region has 13 residues. The CDR3 bases are TGTGCCAGCAGCCCGGGACAGGGGTACGGCTACACCTTC. This translates into CASSPGQGYGYTF. Full variable domain (rest looked up from reference TRBV5-6 and TRBJ1-2): DAGVTQSPTHLIKTRGQQVTLRCSPKSGHDTVSWYQQALGQGPQFIFQYYEEEERQRGNFPDRFSGHQFPNYSSELNVNALLLGDSALYLCASSPGQGYGYTFGSGTRLTVV.

The chain is built from TRBV2 and TRBJ2-6, with D maybe TRBD2 (5 bases). This CDR3 has 19 residues. V was clipped by 3 bases and J by 1 base, with 19 bases between them. Germline V CDR1 and CDR2: SNHLY, FYNNEI. The CDR3, as DNA: TGTGCCAGCAGTGATGAGAGGGAAGGGTATAGTTCTGGGGCCAACGTCCTGACTTTC. The encoded protein is CASSDEREGYSSGANVLTF. The entire variable domain, with the rest obtained from reference TRBV2 and TRBJ2-6, is as follows: EPEVTQTPSHQVTQMGQEVILRCVPISNHLYFYWYRQILGQKVEFLVSFYNNEISEKSEIFDDQFSVERPDGSNFTLKIRSTKLEDSAMYFCASSDEREGYSSGANVLTFGAGSRLTVL.

The V and J genes are TRBV5-1 and TRBJ2-1; 10 nucleotides agree with TRBD1. Germline CDR1 is SGHRS and CDR2 is YFSETQ. Losses at the gene ends were 3 bases for V and 9 bases for J; bases not matched to a gene: 30. CDR3 length: 22 amino acids. CDR3 in amino acids: CASSSLSTGTGVFRSLGIEQFF. The DNA of the CDR3 is TGCGCCAGCAGCTCCCTATCCACCGGGACAGGGGTCTTTCGAAGCCTAGGGATTGAGCAGTTCTTC.

The V and J genes are TRBV2 and TRBJ2-6; D ambiguous. CDR3 length equals 15 residues. Germline V gene lookup returns CDR1 SNHLY and CDR2 FYNNEI. The V end was cut by 3 bases, the J end by 0 bases, with 6 bases between. The CDR3 DNA reads TGTGCCAGCAGTGATTCTTCCTCTGGGGCCAACGTCCTGACTTTC. Translated, it gives CASSDSSSGANVLTF.

The chain is built from TRBV28 and TRBJ2-5; D not resolved. The ends were cut back, 2 bases at V and 4 bases at J, with 8 bases in the middle. Germline CDR1 reads MDHEN; CDR2 reads SYDVKM. The CDR3 length is 13 residues. CDR3 nucleotide sequence: TGTGCCAGCAGTTTAATTCCCGGAGAGACCCAGTACTTC. The encoded protein is CASSLIPGETQYF.

V gene TRBV5-1 combines with J gene TRBJ1-3; 8 bases fit TRBD1. The junction had 7 bases not matched to a gene; V was cut back by 5 bases and J by 0 bases. CDR1 is SGHRS, CDR2 YFSETQ, per germline. This CDR3 spans 16 amino acids. In DNA form, the CDR3 reads TGCGCCAGCAGAGACGACAGGGGATCCTCTGGAAACACCATATATTTT. This sequence encodes CASRDDRGSSGNTIYF.

J is TRBJ2-1 and V is TRBV7-8, with D possibly TRBD1 on 6 matching bases. The V gene lost 5 bases and the J gene lost 3 bases, with 17 bases spanning the gap. The CDR3 has 16 residues. The germline V gene has CDR1 SGHVS and CDR2 FQNEAQ. The DNA for the CDR3 is TGTGCCAGCAGCCTCTTCACAGGGATAGTCTACAATGAGCAGTTCTTC. This codes for CASSLFTGIVYNEQFF. Full variable domain (rest looked up from reference TRBV7-8 and TRBJ2-1): GAGVSQSPRYKVAKRGQDVALRCDPISGHVSLFWYQQALGQGPEFLTYFQNEAQLDKSGLPSDRFFAERPEGSVSTLKIQRTQQEDSAVYLCASSLFTGIVYNEQFFGPGTRLTVL.